Presented here are 2 T cell receptor beta chains from one specimen sequenced in a study of T cell changes during pregnancy in multiple sclerosis. Produced via immunoSEQ multiplex PCR; TCRdb's table is partial and in-frame only. The sample lists about 57,000 clones; roughly 93% were seen once. The source material was peripheral blood, sampled after pregnancy. The receptors come from a female donor with multiple sclerosis, enrolled in a pregnancy study.

The CDR3 DNA reads as TGTGCCAGTAATCGGCAGGGTTGGAACACCATATATTTT. This translates into CASNRQGWNTIYF. V gene TRBV19 combines with J gene TRBJ1-3, with D possibly TRBD1 on 5 matching bases. This CDR3 is built from 13 residues. Germline values: CDR1 LNHDA, CDR2 SQIVND (reference sequence). Trimming took 7 bases from V and 7 from J, leaving 14 bases between them.

The rearrangement links TRBV19 to TRBJ1-2; no clear D gene. Germline-derived CDR1 and CDR2 are LNHDA and SQIVND (reference sequence). V lost 3 bases to trimming and J lost 1 base, with 12 bases between them. This CDR3 comprises 15 residues. As DNA, the CDR3 is TGTGCCAGTAGTATGGGCAAGTTCCTTAACTATGGCTACACCTTC. Translation: CASSMGKFLNYGYTF.